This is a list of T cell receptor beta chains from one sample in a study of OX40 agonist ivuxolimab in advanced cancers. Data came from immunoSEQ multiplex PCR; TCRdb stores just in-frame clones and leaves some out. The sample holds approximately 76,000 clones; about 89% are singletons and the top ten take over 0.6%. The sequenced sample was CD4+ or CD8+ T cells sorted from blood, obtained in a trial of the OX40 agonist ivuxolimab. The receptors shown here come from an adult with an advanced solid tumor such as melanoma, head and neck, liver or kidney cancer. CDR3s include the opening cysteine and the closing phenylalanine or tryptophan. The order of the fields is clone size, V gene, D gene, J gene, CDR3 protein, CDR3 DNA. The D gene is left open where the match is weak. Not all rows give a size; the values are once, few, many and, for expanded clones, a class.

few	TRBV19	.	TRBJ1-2	CASSNSPFFYGYTF	TGTGCCAGTAGTAACTCCCCCTTCTTCTATGGCTACACCTTC
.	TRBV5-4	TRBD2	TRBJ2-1	CASSSPGLAYNEQFF	TGTGCCAGCAGCTCTCCGGGACTAGCATACAATGAGCAGTTCTTC
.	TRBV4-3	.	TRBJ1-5	CASSQDGEPPQPQHF	TGCGCCAGCAGCCAAGATGGGGAACCACCTCAGCCCCAGCATTTT
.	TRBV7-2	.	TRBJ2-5	CASSRREETQYF	TGTGCCAGCAGCCGCAGGGAAGAGACCCAGTACTTC
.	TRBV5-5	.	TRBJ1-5	CASSSTDYQPQHF	TGTGCCAGCAGCTCCACCGATTATCAGCCCCAGCATTTT
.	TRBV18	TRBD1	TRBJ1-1	CASSPQGAMGNTEAFF	TGTGCCAGCTCACCACAGGGGGCAATGGGTAACACTGAAGCTTTCTTT
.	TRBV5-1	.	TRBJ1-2	CASSLKGGHGYTF	TGCGCCAGCAGCTTAAAAGGGGGACATGGCTACACCTTC
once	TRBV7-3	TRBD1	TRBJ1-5	CASSLDRGRIQPQHF	TGTGCCAGCAGCCTTGACAGGGGGCGCATTCAGCCCCAGCATTTT
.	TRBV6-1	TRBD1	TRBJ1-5	CASSARPGTGYQPQHF	TGTGCCAGCAGTGCCCGTCCCGGGACAGGGTATCAGCCCCAGCATTTT
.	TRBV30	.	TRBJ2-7	CAWSVKVSPYEQYF	TGTGCCTGGAGTGTAAAAGTCTCTCCCTACGAGCAGTACTTC
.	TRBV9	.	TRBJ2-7	CASSVVGYLISYEQYF	TGTGCCAGCAGCGTAGTAGGCTACCTAATTTCCTACGAGCAGTACTTC
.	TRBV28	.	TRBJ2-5	CASSQAAGGRKTQYF	TGTGCCAGCAGTCAGGCCGCCGGGGGCAGGAAGACCCAGTACTTC
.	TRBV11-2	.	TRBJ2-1	CASSLRSWAGQSYNEQFF	TGTGCCAGCAGCTTAAGGAGCTGGGCGGGCCAGTCCTACAATGAGCAGTTCTTC
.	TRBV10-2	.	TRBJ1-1	CASRGPSREAFF	TGCGCCAGCAGGGGGCCCTCCAGGGAAGCTTTCTTT
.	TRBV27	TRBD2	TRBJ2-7	CASRRLAGGDEQYF	TGTGCCAGCAGACGACTAGCGGGAGGTGACGAGCAGTACTTC
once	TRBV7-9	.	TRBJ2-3	CASSDLWHTQYF	TGTGCCAGCAGTGACCTTTGGCATACGCAGTATTTT
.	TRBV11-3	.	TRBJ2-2	CASSPRSGTGELFF	TGTGCCAGCAGCCCTCGATCGGGGACCGGGGAGCTGTTTTTT
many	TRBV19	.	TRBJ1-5	CASSADSNQPQHF	TGTGCCAGTTCTGCGGATAGCAATCAGCCCCAGCATTTT
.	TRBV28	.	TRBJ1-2	CASSYGVEGYGYTF	TGTGCCAGCAGTTATGGGGTGGAGGGCTATGGCTACACCTTC
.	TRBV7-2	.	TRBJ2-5	CASSLVDGGHDF	TGTGCCAGCAGCTTAGTGGACGGGGGCCACGACTTC
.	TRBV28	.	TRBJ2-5	CASMRGGETQYF	TGTGCCTCCATGAGGGGGGGAGAGACCCAGTACTTC
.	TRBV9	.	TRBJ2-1	CASSGDLIEQFF	TGTGCCAGCAGCGGGGACTTGATCGAGCAGTTCTTC
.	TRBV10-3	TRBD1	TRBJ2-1	CATSPGQGVGNEQFF	TGTGCCACCTCCCCGGGACAGGGGGTTGGGAATGAGCAGTTCTTC
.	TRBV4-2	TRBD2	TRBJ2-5	CASSQGSGGGETQYF	TGTGCCAGCAGCCAGGGTAGCGGGGGAGGGGAGACCCAGTACTTC
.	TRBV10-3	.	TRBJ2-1	CAISENGDNEQFF	TGTGCCATCAGTGAGAACGGGGACAATGAGCAGTTCTTC
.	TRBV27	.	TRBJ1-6	CASSFNNSPLHF	TGTGCCAGCAGTTTTAACAATTCACCCCTCCACTTT
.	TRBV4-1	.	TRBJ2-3	CASSLEALTGSISSTDTQYF	TGCGCCAGCAGCCTTGAGGCCCTGACAGGTTCTATATCTAGCACAGATACGCAGTATTTT
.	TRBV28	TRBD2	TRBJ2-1	CASSLGTSERDEQFF	TGTGCCAGCAGCCTCGGGACTAGCGAGAGAGATGAGCAGTTCTTC
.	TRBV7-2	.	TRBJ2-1	CASSRDRLPYNEQFF	TGTGCCAGCAGCAGAGACCGGCTACCTTACAATGAGCAGTTCTTC
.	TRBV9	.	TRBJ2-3	CASSWRSTDTQYF	TGTGCCAGCAGCTGGAGAAGCACAGATACGCAGTATTTT
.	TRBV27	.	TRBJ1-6	CASSLDTLSSYNSPLHF	TGTGCCAGCAGTTTAGACACCTTGAGCTCCTATAATTCACCCCTCCACTTT
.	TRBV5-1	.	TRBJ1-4	CASSPDPTGEKLFF	TGCGCCAGCAGCCCCGACCCGACGGGTGAAAAACTGTTTTTT
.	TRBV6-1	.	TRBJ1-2	CASSEGEENYGYTF	TGTGCCAGCAGTGAAGGTGAAGAGAACTATGGCTACACCTTC
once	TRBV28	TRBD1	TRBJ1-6	CASTTGVGLHF	TGTGCCAGCACTACAGGGGTCGGCCTCCACTTT
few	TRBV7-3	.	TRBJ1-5	CASSRDLNQPQHF	TGTGCCAGCAGTCGGGACCTAAATCAGCCCCAGCATTTT
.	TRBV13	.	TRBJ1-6	CASSSGTDYNSPLHF	TGTGCCAGCAGCTCGGGGACCGACTATAATTCACCCCTCCACTTT
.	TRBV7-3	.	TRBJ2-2	CASSLTSSTGELFF	TGTGCCAGCAGCTTAACGAGCAGCACCGGGGAGCTGTTTTTT
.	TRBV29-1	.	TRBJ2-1	CSAGRQDNEQFF	TGCAGCGCCGGTCGACAGGACAATGAGCAGTTCTTC
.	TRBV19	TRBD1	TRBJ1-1	CASRSTGATEAFF	TGTGCCAGTAGAAGTACAGGGGCCACTGAAGCTTTCTTT
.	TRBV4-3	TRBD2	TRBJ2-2	CASSQDRAGGDTGELFF	TGCGCCAGCAGCCAAGATAGGGCGGGAGGCGACACCGGGGAGCTGTTTTTT